A selection of T cell receptor beta chains follows, all from one sample in a study of blood T cell repertoires in COVID-19. Sequenced by immunoSEQ multiplex PCR; TCRdb stores in-frame clones only, minus some. There are 50,000 to 65,000 clones in the sample; roughly 68% occur only once, and approximately 30% lies in the top ten. Material for sequencing was peripheral blood. Every receptor here comes from an elderly woman with acute or convalescent COVID-19. The CDR3 runs from the conserved cysteine through the conserved F or W. D genes are given only for firm matches. Clone size, where shown, is once, few, many, or a class for clones that have expanded.

d_gene,v_gene,abundance,j_gene,CDR3nt,CDR3aa
TRBD2,TRBV6-5,-,TRBJ2-3,TGTGCCAGCAGAGCCTCGGGGGGGGATACGCAGTATTTT,CASRASGGDTQYF
-,TRBV7-2,-,TRBJ2-7,TGTGCCAGCAGCTTTGGCGGAGGCTACGAGCAGTACTTC,CASSFGGGYEQYF
TRBD2,TRBV5-6,-,TRBJ2-3,TGTGCCAGCAGCTGGGGACTAGCGGGATCCACAGATACGCAGTATTTT,CASSWGLAGSTDTQYF
-,TRBV24-1,-,TRBJ2-1,TGTGCCACCAGGCCCCAGTCGGGGAATGAGCAGTTCTTC,CATRPQSGNEQFF
-,TRBV6-2/TRBV6-3,-,TRBJ2-2,TGTGCCAGCAGTTTACGGGAGGAGCTGTTTTTT,CASSLREELFF
TRBD1,TRBV5-1,-,TRBJ2-2,TGCGCCAGCAGCTCAGGACAGGGGACTCCCGGGGAGCTGTTTTTT,CASSSGQGTPGELFF
TRBD2,TRBV24-1,-,TRBJ2-1,TGTGCCACCAGTGGCCCTAGCGGGAATGGAAATGAGCAGTTCTTC,CATSGPSGNGNEQFF
TRBD2,TRBV24-1,-,TRBJ2-5,TGTGCCACCAGTGATCCAAGACTAGCGGGAGGAGAGACCCAGTACTTC,CATSDPRLAGGETQYF
-,TRBV15,-,TRBJ2-5,TGTGCCACCAGCAGAGATACGGGGGGCGGGCTAGGAGAGACCCAGTACTTC,CATSRDTGGGLGETQYF
-,TRBV27,-,TRBJ1-4,TGTGCCAGCAGATCTGGTGGGGAGGGGAGAGGAAAACTGTTTTTT,CASRSGGEGRGKLFF
-,TRBV12-3/TRBV12-4,few,TRBJ1-5,TGTGCCAGCCGCCGGGGGACGTATCAGCCCCAGCATTTT,CASRRGTYQPQHF
-,TRBV5-1,-,TRBJ2-4,TGCGCCAGCAGCTTGGATACAGGGTCAGGAAACATTCAGTACTTC,CASSLDTGSGNIQYF
-,TRBV11-2,-,TRBJ1-2,TGTGCCAGCAGCTTAGAGGGGAGTGGCTACACCTTC,CASSLEGSGYTF
-,TRBV2,-,TRBJ1-4,TGTGCCAGCAGTGAGGGGGGATCGAATGAAAAACTGTTTTTT,CASSEGGSNEKLFF
-,TRBV6-5,-,TRBJ2-4,TGTGCCAGCAGCACACTGGCAGGATCCCCGGAGTACTTC,CASSTLAGSPEYF
TRBD1,TRBV24-1,-,TRBJ2-1,TGTGCCACCAGTGACCCGGGACAGGTCAATGAGCAGTTCTTC,CATSDPGQVNEQFF
TRBD1,TRBV6-5,many,TRBJ1-1,TGTGCCAGCAGTTACGACAGGGTCGGGGTGGCTGAAGCTTTCTTT,CASSYDRVGVAEAFF
TRBD1,TRBV5-6,-,TRBJ2-7,TGTGCCAGCAGCTCACCGGGACAGGGGGCAAGAGAGCAGTACTTC,CASSSPGQGAREQYF
TRBD1,TRBV5-1,-,TRBJ1-4,TGCGCCAGCAGCTTGCAGGGGGCCTCTGAAAAACTGTTTTTT,CASSLQGASEKLFF
TRBD1,TRBV7-9,-,TRBJ2-2,TGTGCCAGCAGCTTAGTCTCCGGGACAGCGAACACCGGGGAGCTGTTTTTT,CASSLVSGTANTGELFF
-,TRBV7-2,-,TRBJ2-2,TGTGCCAGCAAAGTAGCAAGGAACACCGGGGAGCTGTTTTTT,CASKVARNTGELFF
-,TRBV7-9,-,TRBJ2-3,TGTGCCAGCCGGAGAAAGATCGGGAGTAGCACAGATACGCAGTATTTT,CASRRKIGSSTDTQYF
TRBD2,TRBV28,-,TRBJ2-7,TGTGCCAGCAGTTTACCCCTAACTAGCGGGAGCTCCTACGAGCAGTACTTC,CASSLPLTSGSSYEQYF
-,TRBV7-2,-,TRBJ2-7,TGTGCCAGCAGACCCACTCAAACCTACGAGCAGTACTTC,CASRPTQTYEQYF
-,TRBV30,-,TRBJ2-7,TGTGCCTGGAACGGAGTCGTAAGCGAGCAGTACTTC,CAWNGVVSEQYF
TRBD2,TRBV11-2,-,TRBJ2-2,TGTGCCAGCAGGAGCGGACTAGCGTCGAACACCGGGGAGCTGTTTTTT,CASRSGLASNTGELFF
TRBD1,TRBV5-1,-,TRBJ1-1,TGCGCCAGCAGCACGGGACAGGGGAACACTGAAGCTTTCTTT,CASSTGQGNTEAFF
TRBD2,TRBV11-3,-,TRBJ2-3,TGTGCCAGCAGCTCAAGGACTAGCGGGCCCCTCACAGATACGCAGTATTTT,CASSSRTSGPLTDTQYF
-,TRBV3-1/TRBV3-2,-,TRBJ1-2,TGTGCCAGCAGCCCCTATACAGGGTCTCCCACCTTC,CASSPYTGSPTF
TRBD1,TRBV19,-,TRBJ2-3,TGTGCCAGTAGACCCGGGACAGGGGGCACAGATACGCAGTATTTT,CASRPGTGGTDTQYF
-,TRBV7-6,-,TRBJ1-1,TGTGCCAGCAGCCGGGGACAGAACACTGAAGCTTTCTTT,CASSRGQNTEAFF
TRBD1,TRBV30,-,TRBJ2-5,TGTGCCGGGGGACAGGGTGTAACCCAGTACTTC,CAGGQGVTQYF
-,TRBV7-9,-,TRBJ1-3,TGTGCCAGCAGCGTGCCTCGGGGGGCAGGAAACACCATATATTTT,CASSVPRGAGNTIYF
TRBD1,TRBV29-1,-,TRBJ1-4,TGCAGCACTGGACAGGGGGCATCTAATGAAAAACTGTTTTTT,CSTGQGASNEKLFF
-,TRBV5-1,-,TRBJ2-3,TGCGCCAGCAGCTTGGTTTCCAGCGGAACAGATACGCAGTATTTT,CASSLVSSGTDTQYF
-,TRBV30,-,TRBJ2-5,TGTGCCTGGAGTTTGGGGGGTCAAGAGACCCAGTACTTC,CAWSLGGQETQYF
-,TRBV4-3,-,TRBJ1-6,TGCGCCAGCAGCCAATTGACGGGGAGCAATTCACCCCTCCACTTT,CASSQLTGSNSPLHF
TRBD2,TRBV25-1,-,TRBJ2-1,TGTGCCAGCTCTGGACTAGCGGTCTACAATGAGCAGTTCTTC,CASSGLAVYNEQFF
TRBD1,TRBV29-1,-,TRBJ1-6,TGCAGCGTTGGGGACAGGGGGCAGAATTCACCCCTCCACTTT,CSVGDRGQNSPLHF
-,TRBV15,-,TRBJ2-2,TGTGCCACCAGCAGATTTCCACCCCCAGGGGTAAACACCGGGGAGCTGTTTTTT,CATSRFPPPGVNTGELFF
-,TRBV12-3/TRBV12-4,once,TRBJ1-4,TGTGCCAGCAGTTTTGACGGGGGTGAAAAACTGTTTTTT,CASSFDGGEKLFF
TRBD1,TRBV10-3,-,TRBJ1-1,TGTGCCATCAAGGAGGGGGCGCGGGGAACTGAAGCTTTCTTT,CAIKEGARGTEAFF